This record looks at one T cell receptor (beta chain) sequence and its context. Original methodology: Nucleated cell counts were estimated from reference gene primer amplification. Sequencing was performed with immunoSEQ multiplex PCR; in TCRdb, only in-frame clones are kept and a portion is missing. D and trimming come from the DNA, and the V and J calls and clone size come from that table. The repertoire holds fewer than 400,000 clones, with around 90% as singletons. These data are taken from a study of blood T cell repertoires in COVID-19. Study at large: Sites in the United States, Italy and Spain provided acute and convalescent COVID-19 samples. T cells, B-cell-depleted T cells, or PBMCs supplied cDNA or gDNA.

The clonotype originates from a human donor in a cohort sampled during active COVID-19. The sequenced sample consisted of peripheral blood.

The CDR3 reads CASSLLHREIGGYTDTQYF. The CDR3 DNA follows: TGCGCCAGCAGCTTGCTGCACAGGGAAATAGGGGGATACACAGATACGCAGTATTTT. The rearrangement uses TRBV5-1 and TRBJ2-3; D possibly corresponds to TRBD1 (6 bases). The CDR3 is 19 residues long. Per the germline V gene, CDR1 is SGHRS and CDR2 is YFSETQ. The ends were cut back, 1 base at V and 2 bases at J, with 23 bases in the middle.